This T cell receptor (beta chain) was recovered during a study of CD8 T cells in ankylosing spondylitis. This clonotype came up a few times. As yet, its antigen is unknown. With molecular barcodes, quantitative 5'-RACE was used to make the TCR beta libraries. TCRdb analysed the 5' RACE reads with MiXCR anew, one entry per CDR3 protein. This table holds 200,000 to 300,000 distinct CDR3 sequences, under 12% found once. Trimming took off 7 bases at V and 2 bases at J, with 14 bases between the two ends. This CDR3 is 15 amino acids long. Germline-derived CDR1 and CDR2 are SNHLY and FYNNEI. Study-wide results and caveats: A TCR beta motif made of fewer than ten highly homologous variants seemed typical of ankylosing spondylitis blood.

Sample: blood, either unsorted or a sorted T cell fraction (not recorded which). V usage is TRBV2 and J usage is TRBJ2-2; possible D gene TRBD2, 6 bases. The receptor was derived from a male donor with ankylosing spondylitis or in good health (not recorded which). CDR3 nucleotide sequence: TGTGCCAGCAATATTGGGAGGATAAACACCGGGGAGCTGTTTTTT. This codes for CASNIGRINTGELFF.